This T cell receptor (beta chain) originates from a study of T cells in Graves' hyperthyroidism and ophthalmopathy. Study-wide context: Once the initial diagnosis was made, peripheral blood was obtained before any treatment. Study results and limitations: Blood also showed most of the thyroid clonotypes that were expanded above 0.001. A model built on 13 V-J features separated ophthalmopathy from stable hyperthyroidism.

TCR beta CDR3 region amplification was performed from RNA transcripts. Researchers ran a first-round RT-PCR on the TCR CDR3 using the HTBI primer set. TCRdb redid the calling of the multiplex PCR reads with MiXCR, one entry per CDR3 protein. The sample carries about 360,000 distinct CDR3 sequences, roughly 14% recorded once. In regard to this clonotype: The antigen remains unidentified. The germline gene is not matched at one end of the junction; a read error may be the cause.

This CDR3 has 18 residues. Germline V lookup: CDR1 MNHEY, CDR2 SVGAGI. Extraction of PBMCs used more than 8.5 ml of fresh peripheral blood. V usage is TRBV6-5 and J usage is TRBJ2-7, with D perhaps matching TRBD2 (6 bases). The sample consisted of blood. The TCR sequence derives from a man aged 25-40 years with Graves' hyperthyroidism that later progressed to Graves' ophthalmopathy. Written as DNA, the CDR3 is TGTGCCAGCAGTTACTCCGGTGGTGGCGGGGCTCTCTCCTACGAGCAGAACTTC. Its translation: CASSYSGGGGALSYEQNF.